This is a list of T cell receptor beta chains from one sample in a study of T cell changes during pregnancy in multiple sclerosis. Sequencing was performed with immunoSEQ multiplex PCR; in TCRdb, only in-frame clones are kept and a portion is missing. The repertoire holds 55,000 to 65,000 clones, 85% to 90% seen once, with roughly 0.9% in the top ten. The sample was peripheral blood, taken in the first trimester of pregnancy. The source is a female donor in good health, enrolled as a control in a pregnancy study. The CDR3 runs from the conserved cysteine through the conserved F or W. Each record gives: D gene, V gene, clone size, J gene, CDR3 DNA, CDR3 protein. The D gene is left open where the match is weak. The listing skips clone size in some rows; elsewhere it reads once, few, many or a size class.

>.|TRBV18|.|TRBJ2-3
TGTGCCAGCTCACGGGGCGCCTACTCAATGGGAGATACGCAGTATTTT
CASSRGAYSMGDTQYF
>.|TRBV7-2|.|TRBJ2-3
TGTGCCAGCAGCTTAGTACGGGGTCGTAACACAGATACGCAGTATTTT
CASSLVRGRNTDTQYF
>TRBD1|TRBV6-1|.|TRBJ1-4
TGTGCCAGCAGTCGACAGGGAGCTAATGAAAAACTGTTTTTT
CASSRQGANEKLFF
>TRBD1|TRBV12-5|.|TRBJ2-3
TGTGCTAGTGGTTTTCCGCTGACAGGGAACACAGATACGCAGTATTTT
CASGFPLTGNTDTQYF
>TRBD2|TRBV5-6|.|TRBJ2-1
TGTGCCAGCAGCCGGGCCCGACTAGCATTTTTGGATGAGCAGTTCTTC
CASSRARLAFLDEQFF
>TRBD2|TRBV7-3|.|TRBJ2-2
TGTGCCAGCAGCCTCAGGACTAGCGGGGTATCCTCCGGGGAGCTGTTTTTT
CASSLRTSGVSSGELFF
>TRBD2|TRBV5-4|once|TRBJ2-3
TGTGCCAGCAGCTTGGGACTAGCGGGGGCCCGAGATACGCAGTATTTT
CASSLGLAGARDTQYF
>.|TRBV9|.|TRBJ2-7
TGTGCCAGCAGCGATCGAGACAACTACGAGCAGTACTTC
CASSDRDNYEQYF
>.|TRBV30|.|TRBJ1-2
TGTGCCTCCCTCAGGGGATTTAACTATGGCTACACCTTC
CASLRGFNYGYTF
>.|TRBV30|.|TRBJ2-7
TGTGCCTGGAGTTCCGGCAGGGCGAGCTCCTACGAGCAGTACTTC
CAWSSGRASSYEQYF
>.|TRBV14|.|TRBJ1-3
TGTGCCAGCAGCTCACGGTGGTCTGGAAACACCATATATTTT
CASSSRWSGNTIYF
>TRBD1|TRBV7-9|once|TRBJ2-7
TGTGCCAGCAGCACGGGACAGGGCAATGACGAGCAGTACTTC
CASSTGQGNDEQYF
>TRBD1|TRBV13|few|TRBJ1-1
TGTGCCAGCAGGTTAACAGGGGGCACTGAAGCTTTCTTT
CASRLTGGTEAFF
>TRBD2|TRBV6-6|.|TRBJ2-7
TGTGCCAGCAGCCCGACTGCCGGGGGGACCTACGAGCAGTACTTC
CASSPTAGGTYEQYF
>TRBD1|TRBV9|.|TRBJ1-4
TGTGCCAGCAGCGACCAGGGGGTTGGTGAAAAACTGTTTTTT
CASSDQGVGEKLFF
>.|TRBV7-3|.|TRBJ2-5
TGTGCCAGCAGCTTACTGCTAGCGGAGACCCAGTACTTC
CASSLLLAETQYF
>TRBD2|TRBV19|.|TRBJ2-1
TGTGCCAGTAGTATTAGCTTCGTCCTAGCGGGGGGTGGCAGGTACGGCGAGCAGTTCTTC
CASSISFVLAGGGRYGEQFF
>.|TRBV5-1|once|TRBJ2-5
TGCGCCAGCAGCTTGGGGACAGCCATAAGGGAGACCCAGTACTTC
CASSLGTAIRETQYF
>.|TRBV4-3|.|TRBJ1-1
TGCGCCAGCAGCCAAGCCTGGAACACTGAAGCTTTCTTT
CASSQAWNTEAFF
>.|TRBV27|.|TRBJ2-7
TGTGCCACCCTATCGTTGTACGAGCAGTACTTC
CATLSLYEQYF
>.|TRBV12-5|.|TRBJ1-2
TGTGCTAGTGGTTTGCCGGACTATGGCTACACCTTC
CASGLPDYGYTF
>.|TRBV5-4|.|TRBJ2-3
TGTGCCAGCAGCGCGGATGGGGCTCAGGGGCCGCTCCGTGTCACAGATACGCAGTATTTT
CASSADGAQGPLRVTDTQYF
>.|TRBV18|many|TRBJ2-2
TGTGCCAGCTCACCAAGGACAGTTAACACCGGGGAGCTGTTTTTT
CASSPRTVNTGELFF
>.|TRBV29-1|.|TRBJ1-5
TGCAGCGTTGCGAAAAACGGAGAAGAGCCCCAGCATTTT
CSVAKNGEEPQHF
>.|TRBV5-6|.|TRBJ1-4
TGTGCCAGCAGCTTTTTAACAGTTAATGAAAAACTGTTTTTT
CASSFLTVNEKLFF
>.|TRBV4-2|.|TRBJ2-7
TGTGCCAGCAGCCAGCCTAGGGGTGCGGGGCTCAGGGAGCAGTACTTC
CASSQPRGAGLREQYF
>TRBD1|TRBV7-9|once|TRBJ1-5
TGTGCCAGCAGCCTAGGCCGGGACAGGGAACTTAGCAATCAGCCCCAGCATTTT
CASSLGRDRELSNQPQHF
>TRBD1|TRBV5-4|once|TRBJ1-1
TGTGCCAGCAGCGGCGGGACAGGGAACACTGAAGCTTTCTTT
CASSGGTGNTEAFF
>.|TRBV7-9|.|TRBJ1-2
TGTGCCAGCAGCTTAGCGGGTGAGCGACAGAATATTGGCTACACCTTC
CASSLAGERQNIGYTF
>TRBD1|TRBV11-1|.|TRBJ2-2
TGTGCCAGCGGGACTCCCGGGACAGGGCAGGGCACCGGGGAGCTGTTTTTT
CASGTPGTGQGTGELFF
>TRBD1|TRBV7-9|.|TRBJ1-2
TGTGCCAGCAGCTTGGGTCAGGACAGGGGGCGAGGCTACACCTTC
CASSLGQDRGRGYTF
>.|TRBV27|.|TRBJ1-1
TGTGCCAGCAGTTCTTATGTAGGGGGGGCTACTATAATCTTT
CASSSYVGGATIIF
>TRBD1|TRBV5-1|.|TRBJ1-5
TGCGCCAGCGGGACAGGGGATAGCAATCAGCCCCAGCATTTT
CASGTGDSNQPQHF
>.|TRBV4-1|.|TRBJ1-2
TGCGCCAGCTCCCGGGAGGGGAACTATGGCTACACCTTC
CASSREGNYGYTF
>TRBD2|TRBV4-2|.|TRBJ2-7
TGTGCCAGCAGCCAAGATGGACTAGCGGCGGAAAATAAGCAGTACTTC
CASSQDGLAAENKQYF
>.|TRBV5-1|.|TRBJ1-1
TGCGCCAGCAGCTTGGCGGGGTTCAACACTGAAGCTTTCTTT
CASSLAGFNTEAFF
>.|TRBV5-5|.|TRBJ2-7
TGTGCCAGCAGCCAGTACAGGGCTTGGTCCTACGAGCAGTACTTC
CASSQYRAWSYEQYF
>.|TRBV30|.|TRBJ1-2
TGTGCCTGGAGTGTACTCCGGGACACTTCTAACTATGGCTACACCTTC
CAWSVLRDTSNYGYTF
>TRBD2|TRBV7-9|.|TRBJ2-5
TGTGCCAGCAGTCAACGGGGGGGTCGGGAACAAGAGACCCAGTACTTC
CASSQRGGREQETQYF
>.|TRBV6-6|.|TRBJ1-4
TGTGCCAGCAGTCCCACATTCGCGGGGGAAAAACTGTTTTTT
CASSPTFAGEKLFF
>.|TRBV5-6|.|TRBJ1-2
TGTGCCAGCAGCTTGGGGCAGTATGGCTACACCTTC
CASSLGQYGYTF
>.|TRBV9|.|TRBJ1-4
TGTGCCAGCAGCCTCAACATATTTGCTAATGAAAAACTGTTTTTT
CASSLNIFANEKLFF
>.|TRBV11-2|.|TRBJ1-3
TGTGCCAGCAGCTTAGATCCAGGGCCAGACTCTGGAAACACCATATATTTT
CASSLDPGPDSGNTIYF
>TRBD1|TRBV6-5|.|TRBJ2-3
TGTGCCAGCACCCTGAGACAGGGGACGACAGATACGCAGTATTTT
CASTLRQGTTDTQYF
>.|TRBV5-1|.|TRBJ2-4
TGCGCCAGCAGCTACGGAAACATTCAGTACTTC
CASSYGNIQYF
>.|TRBV7-2|once|TRBJ2-7
TGTGCCAGCAGCCCGGCAGAGGGCAGATCCTACGAGCAGTACTTC
CASSPAEGRSYEQYF
>TRBD2|TRBV4-1|.|TRBJ2-1
TGCGCCAGCAGCCCGGGACTAGCGGGGGGGCCCTACAATGAGCAGTTCTTC
CASSPGLAGGPYNEQFF
>.|TRBV30|.|TRBJ2-7
TGTGCCTGGACCGACAGAACCTACGAGCAGTACTTC
CAWTDRTYEQYF
>.|TRBV15|.|TRBJ2-2
TGTGCCACCAGCAGCCACTGGAACAGGGATTACACCGGGGAGCTGTTTTTT
CATSSHWNRDYTGELFF
>.|TRBV11-2|.|TRBJ1-1
TGTGCCAGCAGCTTCGCAGGGGCTTTCACTGAAGCTTTCTTT
CASSFAGAFTEAFF
>.|TRBV21-1|.|TRBJ1-5
TGTGCCAGCAGCGCCCGACAGGGCCCCGTAAATCAGCCCCAGCATTTT
CASSARQGPVNQPQHF
>TRBD2|TRBV29-1|.|TRBJ2-3
TGCAGCGTTGAAGAGGTTGCGGGAGCCACAGATACGCAGTATTTT
CSVEEVAGATDTQYF
>.|TRBV7-9|once|TRBJ1-1
TGTGCCAGCAGCTTAAGCTGGCGGCCTAAAACCACGAACACTGAAGCTTTCTTT
CASSLSWRPKTTNTEAFF
>TRBD1|TRBV4-3|.|TRBJ1-5
TGCGCCAGCAGCCTCGGGACAGATAAACCCAATCAGCCCCAGCATTTT
CASSLGTDKPNQPQHF